The T cell receptor beta chain described here comes from a study of T cell changes during pregnancy in multiple sclerosis. CDR1 and CDR2 (germline): GTSNPN, SVGIG (reference sequence). V was shortened by 1 base and J by 3 bases, with 13 bases between the two germline ends. This CDR3 has 15 residues. Sequenced by immunoSEQ multiplex PCR; TCRdb stores in-frame clones only, minus some. The sample includes approximately 70,000 clones, more than 85% seen only once; the top ten take over 2%. Specimen: peripheral blood, collected in the first trimester of pregnancy. The sequence came from a female donor with multiple sclerosis, enrolled in a pregnancy study. The chain is built from TRBV30 and TRBJ1-5; TRBD1 might be the D (5 bases). The CDR3 DNA reads as TGTGCCTGGAGTGGATTCCAGGGTAACAATCAGCCCCAGCATTTT. It encodes CAWSGFQGNNQPQHF.